The text below deals with one T cell receptor (beta chain). Via 5' RACE with UMI labels, TRB cDNA libraries were prepared. TCRdb re-called the 5' RACE reads; every CDR3 protein appears as one record, without DNA. This listing includes under 85,000 distinct CDR3 sequences. This record comes from a study of CXCR3-negative and CXCR3-positive naive CD8 T cells. CDR1 is SGHKS and CDR2 is YYEKEE in the germline V gene (reference sequence). This CDR3 region has 13 residues. V is TRBV5-5 and J is TRBJ2-7. The TCR comes from a human donor in good health. Some clones in this sample may be carry-over from other donors' samples. The specimen was naive CXCR3- CD8+ T cells from blood. The subset is: CD45RO-CCR7+CD27+CD95- naive CD8+ T cells lacking CXCR3 (TNR3-). The chain's CDR3 is CASSLGRAYEQYF.